Presented here are 13 T cell receptor beta chains from one specimen sequenced in a study of blood T cell repertoires in COVID-19. TCRdb's copy holds only in-frame clones and misses some; the assay was immunoSEQ multiplex PCR. This table has some 80,000 clones, about 85% appearing once. The sequenced sample was peripheral blood. The receptors derive from a man aged 60-69 years with COVID-19, enrolled during active disease.

This sequence joins TRBV6-6 and TRBJ2-7; D perhaps matches TRBD2 (5 bases). Trimming took off 7 bases at V and 1 base at J, with 14 bases between the two ends. Germline V gene data show CDR1 as MNHNY and CDR2 as SVGAGI (reference sequence). This CDR3 comprises 14 residues. This CDR3 is CASTPSGGSYEQYF. The CDR3 DNA sequence: TGTGCCAGCACCCCCTCAGGAGGATCCTACGAGCAGTACTTC.

The chain links TRBV5-5 to TRBJ2-7; perhaps TRBD1 as D (6 bases). Germline-derived CDR1 and CDR2 are SGHKS and YYEKEE (reference sequence). The V and J ends lost 3 bases and 3 bases respectively, with 13 bases between them. The CDR3 runs to 14 residues. The CDR3 reads CASSYGAGDYEQYF. CDR3 bases: TGTGCCAGCAGCTACGGGGCAGGGGACTACGAGCAGTACTTC.

The CDR3 DNA reads as TGTGCCAGCAGCTCCGCCGGAGATACGCAGTATTTT. It translates to CASSSAGDTQYF. The chain carries TRBV5-6 and TRBJ2-3, with D unclear. Germline values: CDR1 SGHDT, CDR2 YYEEEE. The CDR3 is made up of 12 amino acids. Trimming left V 3 bases short and J 5 bases short, with 7 bases between.

The rearrangement joins TRBV21-1 to TRBJ2-7; no check of the table's D call, TRBD2, against the DNA was made. TRBV21-1 corresponds to a pseudogene. The CDR3 totals 13 residues. CDR3 protein: CASSRDYSYEQYF. CDR3 in DNA: TGTGCCAGCAGCCGGGACTACTCCTACGAGCAGTACTTC.

This clone was seen once. The chain employs TRBV6-5 and TRBJ2-2; 10 nucleotides align to TRBD1. The V gene's germline CDR1 is MNHEY and CDR2 SVGAGI. The CDR3 covers 15 residues. After removal of 4 bases from V and 1 base from J, the junction contained 0 bases not matched to a gene. The CDR3 DNA reads TGTGCCAGCAGTTGGGACAGGGGGAACACCGGGGAGCTGTTTTTT. It codes for CASSWDRGNTGELFF.

The chain combines TRBV5-1 with TRBJ2-3; the match to TRBD1 covers 8 bases. Per the germline V gene, CDR1 is SGHRS and CDR2 is YFSETQ. The junction had 7 bases not matched to a gene; V was cut back by 4 bases and J by 3 bases. The CDR3 contains 15 residues. The CDR3: CASSPGGQGTDTQYF. The CDR3 nucleotides read TGCGCCAGCAGCCCTGGAGGACAGGGAACAGATACGCAGTATTTT.

The chain carries TRBV29-1 and TRBJ1-6; TRBD1 matches at 7 bases. The CDR3 sequence is 14 residues long. CDR1 is SQVTM and CDR2 is ANQGSEA in the germline V gene. The V segment lost 3 bases and the J segment 8 bases; nucleotides outside the gene matches: 7. CDR3 region: CSVERQGNDSPLHF. DNA for the CDR3: TGCAGCGTTGAGAGACAGGGAAATGATTCACCCCTCCACTTT.

This chain uses TRBV10-3 with TRBJ2-4; 7 bases are a match to TRBD2. CDR1 ENHRY and CDR2 SYGVKD come from the germline V gene. The CDR3 extends over 14 amino acids. V shed 3 bases and J 10 bases; nucleotides not matched to a gene: 9. The CDR3 sequence is CAISDGSGGNIQYF. The CDR3 region has the DNA TGTGCCATCAGTGATGGGTCGGGGGGTAATATTCAGTACTTC.

The rearrangement uses TRBV9 and TRBJ2-2, with D maybe TRBD1 (7 bases). CDR1 is SGDLS, CDR2 YYNGEE, per germline. The V and J ends lost 0 bases and 4 bases respectively, with 13 bases between them. The CDR3 length is 16 residues. The CDR3 region is CASSVGSGGITGELFF. The CDR3 DNA sequence: TGTGCCAGCAGCGTAGGATCAGGGGGGATCACCGGGGAGCTGTTTTTT.

The chain joins TRBV6-5 to TRBJ2-6, with D possibly TRBD1 on 5 matching bases. This CDR3 has 15 residues. Trimming took 6 bases from V and 2 from J, leaving 11 bases between them. The germline V gene has CDR1 MNHEY and CDR2 SVGAGI. The CDR3 spells CASSLQDAGANVLTF. The CDR3 DNA reads TGTGCCAGCAGCTTACAGGATGCTGGGGCCAACGTCCTGACTTTC.

The genes are TRBV12-3 or TRBV12-4 and TRBJ1-3; D gene uncertain. Between the trimmed V and J ends, which lost 6 bases and 5 bases, there was a span of 8 bases. The CDR3 runs to 12 residues. CDR3 bases: TGTGCCAGCAGGACACGACGAAACACCATATATTTT. This codes for CASRTRRNTIYF.

The chain is built from TRBV28 and TRBJ1-5, with D possibly matching TRBD1 (6 bases). CDR1 and CDR2 from the germline V gene are MDHEN and SYDVKM. The V gene lost 4 bases and the J gene lost 1 base, with 8 bases spanning the gap. This CDR3 is 14 amino acids long. The CDR3 DNA reads as TGTGCCAGCAGTTGGGGACAAAGCAATCAGCCCCAGCATTTT. This sequence encodes CASSWGQSNQPQHF.

This chain links TRBV5-1 with TRBJ1-6, with D perhaps matching TRBD1 (5 bases). This CDR3 has 14 residues. The germline V and J ends were trimmed by 7 bases and 5 bases, with 13 bases remaining between them. Germline V gives CDR1 SGHRS, CDR2 YFSETQ. Here the CDR3 reads CASGPGGNNSPLHF. The CDR3, as DNA: TGCGCCAGCGGTCCTGGGGGGAATAATTCACCCCTCCACTTT.